One and the same sample provided the 12 T cell receptor beta chains below, sequenced in a study of regulatory T cells in long-lasting Graves disease. Time point described: persistent/refractory GD, antithyroid drugs over 5 years with positive TRAb. Generation of the TCR library employed RNA extracted from PBMCs. Both iRepertoire HTBI primers and Arm-PCR of CDR3 regions were used to build the TCR beta libraries. In TCRdb, the multiplex PCR reads were re-called with MiXCR into one record per CDR3 protein. The sample consists of under 500,000 distinct CDR3 sequences, around 20% of them appearing once. The sequencing here drew on peripheral blood mononuclear cells (PBMCs), taken when the disease was refractory, from a patient treated with antithyroid drugs. The source of these receptors is a female donor with Graves disease.

Many counts were recorded for this clonotype. V and J are TRBV7-3 and TRBJ2-7, with TRBD1 matching over 8 bases. The CDR3 length is 13 residues. CDR1 is SGHTA, CDR2 FQGTGA, per germline. The V gene end was trimmed by 5 bases and the J gene end by 1 base; junction bases not matched to a gene: 1. The CDR3 nucleotides read TGTGCCAGCAGCGACAGGGGATCCTACGAGCAGTACTTC. Protein sequence: CASSDRGSYEQYF.

This clonotype has only a few counts. The chain joins TRBV5-4 to TRBJ2-7, with 9 bases fitting TRBD2. Looked up from germline, CDR1 is SGHNT and CDR2 is YYREEE (reference sequence). The CDR3 length is 14 residues. Trimming cost V 3 bases and J 5 bases; bases outside gene matches: 6. The CDR3 nucleotides read TGTGCCAGCAGCTATGCTAGCGGGAATGACGAGCAGTACTTC. It specifies CASSYASGNDEQYF.

Only a few counts were recorded for this clonotype. The chain links TRBV7-9 to TRBJ1-6; no clear D. CDR1 and CDR2 from the germline V gene are SEHNR and FQNEAQ (reference sequence). V gave up 0 bases and J gave up 0 bases, with 6 bases separating them. There are 16 residues in the CDR3. The CDR3 coding sequence is TGTGCCAGCAGCTTAGCCGTTAGCTCCTATAATTCACCCCTCCACTTT. Protein sequence: CASSLAVSSYNSPLHF.

This clonotype was observed at least ten times. V is TRBV20-1 and J is TRBJ1-2; D gene unclear. Germline CDR1 and CDR2: DFQATT and SNEGSKA (reference sequence). CDR3 length equals 16 residues. V was cut by 0 bases and J by 2 bases, with 16 bases left in between. For the CDR3, the DNA is TGCAGTGCTAGAGATCCCGGCAGGACCGCAAACTATGGCTACACCTTC. Amino acids: CSARDPGRTANYGYTF.

The V gene is TRBV6-1, the J gene TRBJ2-3; D call uncertain. V dropped 7 bases and J dropped 4 bases, with 9 bases sitting between them. The CDR3 has 12 residues. The germline CDR1 and CDR2 sequences are MNHNS and SASEGT. The CDR3 sequence: CASTNLPDTQYF. CDR3 in DNA: TGTGCCAGCACCAACTTGCCAGATACGCAGTATTTT.

This clonotype occurred many times. The chain has TRBV11-1 and TRBJ1-2; a weak D match, TRBD1 (6 bases). Germline assignment: CDR1 SGHAT and CDR2 FQDESV (reference sequence). The CDR3 has 16 amino acids. The germline V and J ends were trimmed by 4 bases and 0 bases, with 15 bases remaining between them. In nucleotides, the CDR3 is TGTGCCAGCAGCTCGAATTACAGGGACACTAACTATGGCTACACCTTC. Protein: CASSSNYRDTNYGYTF.

This clonotype showed up many times. The junction and the germline gene differ at one end; a read error may be behind it. The chain uses TRBV7-7 and TRBJ2-7; possible D gene TRBD2, 5 bases. The germline gives CDR1 SSHAT, CDR2 FNYEAQ (reference sequence). This CDR3 contains 13 residues. As DNA, the CDR3 is TGTGCTAGCAGCTTACATACGCGGGACGAGCAGTACTTC. It encodes CASSLHTRDEQYF.

This clonotype was detected only a few times. This chain connects TRBV11-2 to TRBJ2-1, with D perhaps being TRBD1 or TRBD2 (5 bases each). The CDR3 loop spans 13 amino acids. The V gene's germline CDR1 is SGHAT and CDR2 FQNNGV. Trimming removed 1 base from V and 10 bases from J, with 11 bases in between. CDR3 sequence reads: CASSLGDPWEQFF. The CDR3 region has the DNA TGTGCCAGCAGCTTAGGGGACCCCTGGGAGCAGTTCTTC.

At least ten counts were recorded for this clonotype. The rearrangement uses TRBV7-2 and TRBJ1-1; TRBD1 agrees at 8 bases. The CDR3 spans 13 residues. The V segment lost 6 bases and the J segment 7 bases; nucleotides outside the gene matches: 7. The germline gives CDR1 SGHTA, CDR2 FQGNSA. CDR3 sequence reads: CASRKGTGLEAFF. The DNA for the CDR3 is TGTGCCAGCAGAAAAGGGACAGGCCTTGAAGCTTTCTTT.

This clonotype was counted once. The chain has TRBV9 and TRBJ2-1; 7 nucleotides line up with TRBD2. From germline, CDR1 is SGDLS and CDR2 YYNGEE. V dropped 2 bases and J dropped 6; count of bases not matched to a gene: 5. This CDR3 contains 14 residues. The CDR3 DNA is TGTGCCAGCAGCGTTGGGAGGGTCTCCAATGAGCAGTTCTTC. Encoded protein: CASSVGRVSNEQFF. Full variable domain (missing parts from reference TRBV9 and TRBJ2-1): DSGVTQTPKHLITATGQRVTLRCSPRSGDLSVYWYQQSLDQGLQFLIQYYNGEERAKGNILERFSAQQFPDLHSELNLSSLELGDSALYFCASSVGRVSNEQFFGPGTRLTVL.

This clonotype was seen more than once but under ten times. The J gene is TRBJ1-2, the V gene TRBV19, with 8 bases aligning to TRBD1. CDR1 is LNHDA, CDR2 SQIVND, per germline (reference sequence). CDR3 length equals 16 residues. The ends lost 5 bases at V and 0 bases at J; junction bases unmatched: 8. CDR3 coding DNA: TGTGCCAGTAGTCCGGGACAGGCGGGTACTAACTATGGCTACACCTTC. Its translation is CASSPGQAGTNYGYTF. Looking up the rest from reference TRBV19 and TRBJ1-2 gives the full variable domain: DGGITQSPKYLFRKEGQNVTLSCEQNLNHDAMYWYRQDPGQGLRLIYYSQIVNDFQKGDIAEGYSVSREKKESFPLTVTSAQKNPTAFYLCASSPGQAGTNYGYTFGSGTRLTVV.

For this clonotype: A far larger clone is a single base away, which makes a read error likely. The J gene is TRBJ1-5, the V gene TRBV12-3 or TRBV12-4; perhaps TRBD1 as D (5 bases). The CDR3 is 13 residues long. V lost 6 bases to trimming and J lost 3 bases, with 9 bases between them. The CDR3 DNA reads as TGTGCCAGCAGGTGGACAACCAATCAGCCCCAGCATTTT. Translation: CASRWTTNQPQHF.